This T cell receptor beta chain was observed in a study of T cells in Graves' hyperthyroidism and ophthalmopathy. Points from the study as a whole: Ophthalmopathy was distinguished from stable hyperthyroidism by 13 V-J signatures.

This CDR3 is built from 15 residues. Trimming took off 8 bases at V and 4 bases at J, with 18 bases between the two ends. Germline V gene lookup returns CDR1 MNHEY and CDR2 SVGEGT. Patients with ophthalmopathy all had a Clinical Activity Score of at least 3, a NOSPECS grade of at least 4 and duration under 3 months. Researchers barred patients who had uncontrolled infection, other autoimmune disease, pregnancy or lactation. RNA transcripts gave rise to amplified TCR beta CDR3 regions. The TCR CDR3 was amplified in a first-round RT-PCR using the HTBI primer set. Using its own MiXCR run on the multiplex PCR reads, TCRdb lists one record per CDR3 protein. The repertoire holds 550,000 to 700,000 distinct CDR3 sequences, with under 15% as singletons. This clonotype was observed many times. Its antigen remains unidentified.

The TCR originated in a woman aged 40 to 49 with Graves' ophthalmopathy. The chain carries TRBV6-2 or TRBV6-3 and TRBJ2-1, with D possibly matching TRBD2 (7 bases). Sequences were obtained from blood. The CDR3: CASRTRGAKYNEQFF. The CDR3 nucleotides read TGTGCCAGCCGGACTAGGGGGGCCAAGTACAATGAGCAGTTCTTC.